This T cell receptor beta chain was retrieved from a study of cytomegalovirus exposure and HLA in healthy donors. Study observations and caveats: As was reported, the HLA-A and HLA-B alleles of most subjects were accurately predicted from TCR beta sequences. Information on immune exposure was restricted to one variable (CMV serostatus).

13 Jbeta primers and 60 Vbeta primers were used for the PCR. How the authors handled the data: An analysis performed later counted 74 million or so unique TCR beta chains (approximately 10 million of them shared). The protocol was immunoSEQ multiplex PCR, while the TCRdb copy is restricted to in-frame clones and leaves out a portion. V, J and clone size reflect that table, while D and trimming were determined from the DNA. The data hold 110,000 to 150,000 clones, with 60% to 80% observed a single time. Points on this clone: The antigen is unknown.

The J segment lost 4 bases and the V segment lost 2 bases, leaving 8 bases of the junction unmatched. This CDR3 has 17 amino acids. Germline lookup yields CDR1 MGHDK and CDR2 SYGVNS. The specimen was PBMCs. The sequence was collected from a woman aged 30 to 39 in good health and CMV-seronegative. The chain combines TRBV25-1 with TRBJ2-2, with 9 bases identical to TRBD2. The CDR3 bases are TGTGCCAGCAGTGAACCTCCCAGCGGGGGGTCCACCGGGGAGCTGTTTTTT. Protein sequence: CASSEPPSGGSTGELFF.